These 2 T cell receptor beta chains originate from one sample sequenced in a study of shared clonotypes between healthy human individuals. The method was immunoSEQ multiplex PCR; TCRdb's version includes in-frame clones alone and lacks a portion of them. In the table there are some 2.1 million clones, roughly 96% of which are singletons. Material: naive CD4+ T cells sorted from blood. Documented subset: CD45RA+ positively selected. The receptors come from a young man in good health.

The DNA for the CDR3 is TGTGCTAGTGTCATACAGGGTCAGGAGACCCAGTACTTC. Translating it yields CASVIQGQETQYF. The V and J genes are TRBV12-5 and TRBJ2-5, with D possibly matching TRBD1 (6 bases). The V gene's germline CDR1 is LGHNT and CDR2 FRNRAP. Trimming left V 7 bases short and J 5 bases short, with 14 bases between. There are 13 residues in the CDR3.

Turning to this clone: The same CDR3 also results from other DNA sequences found in this sample. This chain links TRBV5-1 with TRBJ2-3; no clear D. This CDR3 is built from 13 residues. The V gene lost 5 bases and the J gene lost 0 bases, with 7 bases spanning the gap. Germline assignment: CDR1 SGHRS and CDR2 YFSETQ. The CDR3 is CASSLDSTDTQYF. CDR3 coding DNA: TGCGCCAGCAGTCTCGACAGCACAGATACGCAGTATTTT.